This is a list of T cell receptor beta chains from one sample in a study of identical twins. TCRdb reprocessed the 5' RACE reads with MiXCR, giving one entry per CDR3 protein. The top ten hold about 0.53% of the sample, which has around 470,000 distinct CDR3 sequences, around 14% seen once. The same sample was also studied in work on yellow fever vaccine responses in identical twins.

Sequenced input: CD4+ T cells sorted from blood. Receptor source: a woman between 18 and 29 years old in good health. Each CDR3 is given with its conserved first and last residue. Each record gives: D gene, clone size, J gene, V gene, CDR3 protein, CDR3 DNA. The D gene is left open where the match is weak. Clone size is given for some rows only: seen once, a few or many times, or a class if the clone is expanded.

NA | NA | TRBJ1-3 | TRBV7-2 | CASSLAMGRNTIYF | TGTGCCAGCAGCTTAGCGATGGGGCGAAACACCATATATTTT
TRBD1 | NA | TRBJ2-2 | TRBV3-1 | CASSRYRGPGELFF | TGTGCCAGCAGCCGTTACAGGGGGCCCGGGGAGCTGTTTTTT
NA | NA | TRBJ1-4 | TRBV29-1 | CSVEWAEKLFF | TGCAGCGTTGAATGGGCTGAAAAACTGTTTTTT
TRBD2 | many | TRBJ2-3 | TRBV6-5 | CASSYVLAGGKADTQYF | TGTGCCAGCAGTTACGTCCTAGCGGGGGGGAAAGCAGATACGCAGTATTTT
NA | NA | TRBJ2-3 | TRBV21-1 | CASSKPDLADTQYF | TGTGCCAGCAGCAAGCCTGACTTGGCAGATACGCAGTATTTT
NA | few | TRBJ2-7 | TRBV4-2 | CASGRGDLISYEQYF | TGTGCCAGCGGACGTGGGGACTTGATTTCCTACGAGCAGTACTTC
TRBD2 | NA | TRBJ2-5 | TRBV5-5 | CASSSPGGTGETQYF | TGTGCCAGCAGCTCCCCCGGGGGGACGGGGGAGACCCAGTACTTC
TRBD1 | once | TRBJ2-7 | TRBV28 | CASKRGGAGSYYEQYF | TGTGCCAGCAAACGAGGGGGCGCTGGTTCGTACTACGAGCAGTACTTC
TRBD2 | few | TRBJ2-1 | TRBV20-1 | CSAREESSGNEQFF | TGCAGTGCTAGAGAGGAGTCTAGCGGCAATGAGCAGTTCTTC
TRBD1 | few | TRBJ1-1 | TRBV10-2 | CASSEYDRGRGTEAFF | TGCGCCAGCAGTGAGTACGACAGGGGGCGCGGTACTGAAGCTTTCTTT
TRBD2 | NA | TRBJ2-1 | TRBV28 | CASSPLGLARRGNEQFF | TGTGCCAGCAGTCCCCTAGGACTAGCGAGGAGGGGAAATGAGCAGTTCTTC
NA | few | TRBJ2-5 | TRBV25-1 | CASSEWGLEQETQYF | TGTGCCAGCAGTGAATGGGGGCTGGAACAAGAGACCCAGTACTTC
NA | many | TRBJ2-3 | TRBV7-2 | CASTSRGRTDTQYF | TGTGCCAGCACCTCCAGGGGCCGCACAGATACGCAGTATTTT
NA | NA | TRBJ1-1 | TRBV5-1 | CASSGTGLTNTEAFF | TGCGCCAGCAGCGGAACGGGACTGACGAATACTGAAGCTTTCTTT
TRBD1 | many | TRBJ2-1 | TRBV28 | CASRQDRARYNEQFF | TGTGCCAGCAGACAAGACAGGGCTCGCTACAATGAGCAGTTCTTC
NA | NA | TRBJ1-5 | TRBV20-1 | CSVKSTVNQPQHF | TGCAGTGTCAAGTCGACAGTAAATCAGCCCCAGCATTTT
TRBD2 | few | TRBJ2-7 | TRBV27 | CASSYNGGSSYEQYF | TGTGCCAGCAGTTACAACGGGGGGAGCTCCTACGAGCAGTACTTC
NA | few | TRBJ2-6 | TRBV3-1 | CASSQDVGVRANVLTF | TGTGCCAGCAGCCAAGATGTTGGGGTGAGGGCCAACGTCCTGACTTTC
NA | NA | TRBJ1-5 | TRBV11-2 | CASSSNTGNQPQHF | TGTGCCAGCAGCTCAAACACGGGGAATCAGCCCCAGCATTTT
TRBD2 | NA | TRBJ2-1 | TRBV5-1 | CASSGLAGAANEQFF | TGCGCCAGCAGCGGACTAGCGGGGGCGGCCAATGAGCAGTTCTTC
TRBD1 | NA | TRBJ2-7 | TRBV5-5 | CASSSTVTGSYEQYF | TGTGCCAGCAGCTCAACTGTGACAGGGAGCTACGAGCAGTACTTC
TRBD2 | NA | TRBJ2-7 | TRBV5-6 | CASTPAFAGGSSYEQYF | TGTGCCAGCACCCCCGCTTTCGCGGGGGGTTCCTCCTACGAGCAGTACTTC
NA | many | TRBJ2-3 | TRBV7-7 | CASSSGGPDTQYF | TGCGCCAGCAGCTCCGGGGGTCCAGATACGCAGTATTTT
TRBD1 | many | TRBJ2-7 | TRBV12-3/TRBV12-4 | CASRGTGSYEQYF | TGTGCCAGCAGAGGGACAGGATCCTACGAGCAGTACTTC
NA | NA | TRBJ2-7 | TRBV5-4 | CASSLPGPNYEQYF | TGTGCCAGCAGCCTACCGGGACCAAACTACGAGCAGTACTTC
NA | few | TRBJ2-7 | TRBV5-4 | CASSLLPRLGEQYF | TGTGCCAGCAGCTTGCTCCCTCGACTCGGCGAGCAGTACTTC
NA | few | TRBJ1-1 | TRBV3-1 | CASSGVRWTEAFF | TGTGCCAGCAGCGGGGTCCGTTGGACTGAAGCTTTCTTT
TRBD2 | few | TRBJ2-1 | TRBV24-1 | CATSDQPGGGRGQFF | TGTGCCACCAGTGATCAACCCGGGGGGGGGCGGGGGCAGTTCTTC
TRBD2 | few | TRBJ2-1 | TRBV20-1 | CSSAGNEQFF | TGCAGTTCAGCGGGGAATGAGCAGTTCTTC
NA | NA | TRBJ2-7 | TRBV2 | CASSEDQRVSYEQYF | TGTGCCAGCAGTGAAGACCAGCGGGTATCCTACGAGCAGTACTTC
NA | NA | TRBJ2-1 | TRBV6-5 | CASSYGGPIGEGEQFF | TGTGCCAGCAGTTATGGAGGACCTATAGGGGAAGGTGAGCAGTTCTTC
TRBD1 | NA | TRBJ2-5 | TRBV7-8 | CASRQGFQETQYF | TGTGCCAGCAGACAGGGGTTCCAAGAGACCCAGTACTTC
NA | NA | TRBJ2-3 | TRBV18 | CASSPLQGRADTQYF | TGTGCCAGCTCACCACTCCAGGGGAGGGCAGATACGCAGTATTTT
NA | few | TRBJ2-7 | TRBV20-1 | CSARTERVYEQYF | TGCAGTGCTAGGACGGAGAGGGTATACGAGCAGTACTTC
TRBD2 | many | TRBJ2-3 | TRBV7-2 | CASSLSAGGRTQYF | TGTGCCAGCAGCTTATCGGCGGGGGGGCGTACGCAGTATTTT
NA | many | TRBJ2-7 | TRBV6-2/TRBV6-3 | CASSYIRGYEQYF | TGTGCCAGCAGTTACATCAGGGGCTACGAGCAGTACTTC
NA | NA | TRBJ2-2 | TRBV20-1 | CSARGRDSNTGELFF | TGCAGTGCTAGAGGGAGGGATTCGAACACCGGGGAGCTGTTTTTT
TRBD2 | few | TRBJ2-1 | TRBV5-4 | CASSLVPSGGYNEQFF | TGTGCCAGCAGCTTGGTTCCCAGCGGGGGTTACAATGAGCAGTTCTTC
NA | many | TRBJ2-2 | TRBV15 | CATSRDVGGGELFF | TGTGCCACCAGCAGAGATGTGGGCGGCGGGGAGCTGTTTTTT
NA | many | TRBJ2-3 | TRBV4-2 | CASSQDSQGITDTQYF | TGTGCCAGCAGCCAAGATTCGCAGGGGATCACAGATACGCAGTATTTT
TRBD1 | many | TRBJ2-2 | TRBV12-3/TRBV12-4 | CASSPRGQENTGELFF | TGTGCCAGCAGTCCTAGGGGACAGGAGAACACCGGGGAGCTGTTTTTT
NA | NA | TRBJ2-7 | TRBV7-2 | CASSSRFVTEQYF | TGTGCCAGCAGCTCGCGCTTCGTAACCGAGCAGTACTTC
TRBD1 | few | TRBJ1-2 | TRBV29-1 | CSVRQGYGYTF | TGCAGCGTTCGACAGGGGTATGGCTACACCTTC
NA | many | TRBJ2-7 | TRBV12-3/TRBV12-4 | CASRPTTSSYEQYF | TGTGCCAGCAGACCGACGACGAGCTCCTACGAGCAGTACTTC
NA | few | TRBJ2-2 | TRBV2 | CASRGTMAGELFF | TGTGCCAGCAGGGGTACAATGGCCGGGGAGCTGTTTTTT
NA | NA | TRBJ2-4 | TRBV7-8 | CAGSLTSRVDIQYF | TGTGCCGGCAGCTTAACGTCGAGGGTGGACATTCAGTACTTC
TRBD2 | few | TRBJ2-3 | TRBV18 | CASSPSGGPDTQYF | TGTGCCAGCTCACCAAGCGGGGGCCCAGATACGCAGTATTTT
TRBD1 | NA | TRBJ1-2 | TRBV18 | CASSLDLGTVDNYGYTF | TGTGCCAGCTCACTTGACCTGGGGACAGTGGATAACTATGGCTACACCTTC
TRBD1 | NA | TRBJ2-2 | TRBV2 | CASSDPGQGAAGELFF | TGTGCCAGCAGTGATCCTGGACAGGGGGCGGCCGGGGAGCTGTTTTTT
NA | NA | TRBJ2-1 | TRBV29-1 | CSKTGGHTNEQFF | TGCAGCAAAACCGGAGGCCATACAAATGAGCAGTTCTTC
NA | few | TRBJ2-1 | TRBV7-9 | CASSLKRELYNEQFF | TGTGCCAGCAGCTTAAAAAGGGAACTATACAATGAGCAGTTCTTC
TRBD1 | many | TRBJ2-1 | TRBV29-1 | CSVEGDSLYNEQFF | TGCAGCGTCGAGGGGGACAGCCTTTACAATGAGCAGTTCTTC
NA | NA | TRBJ1-2 | TRBV20-1 | CSARGDTHGYTF | TGCAGTGCTAGAGGGGACACTCATGGCTACACCTTC
TRBD1 | NA | TRBJ2-7 | TRBV20-1 | CSANRGYEQYF | TGCAGTGCGAACAGGGGATACGAGCAGTACTTC